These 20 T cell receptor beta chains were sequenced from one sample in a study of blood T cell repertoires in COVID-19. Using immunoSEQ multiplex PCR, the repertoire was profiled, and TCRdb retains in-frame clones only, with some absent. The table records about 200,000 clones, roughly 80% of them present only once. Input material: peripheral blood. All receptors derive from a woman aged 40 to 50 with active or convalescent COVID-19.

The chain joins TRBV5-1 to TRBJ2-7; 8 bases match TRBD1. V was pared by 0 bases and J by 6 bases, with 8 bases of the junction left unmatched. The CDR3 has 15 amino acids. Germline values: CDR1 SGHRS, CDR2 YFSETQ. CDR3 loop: CASSLAVTGEGEQYF. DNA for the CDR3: TGCGCCAGCAGCTTGGCTGTGACAGGGGAAGGCGAGCAGTACTTC.

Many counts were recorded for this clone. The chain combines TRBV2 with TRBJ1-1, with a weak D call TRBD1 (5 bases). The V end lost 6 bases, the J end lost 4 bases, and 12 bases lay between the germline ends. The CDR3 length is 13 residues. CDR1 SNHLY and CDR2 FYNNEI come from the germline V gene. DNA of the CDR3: TGTGCCAGCAGCGCCAGGGAGGGCACTGAAGCTTTCTTT. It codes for CASSAREGTEAFF.

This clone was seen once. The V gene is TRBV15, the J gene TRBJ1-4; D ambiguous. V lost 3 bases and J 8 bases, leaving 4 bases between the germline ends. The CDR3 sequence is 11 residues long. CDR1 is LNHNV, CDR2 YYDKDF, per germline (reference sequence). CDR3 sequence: CATSRREKLFF. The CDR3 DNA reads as TGTGCCACCAGCAGGAGAGAAAAACTGTTTTTT.

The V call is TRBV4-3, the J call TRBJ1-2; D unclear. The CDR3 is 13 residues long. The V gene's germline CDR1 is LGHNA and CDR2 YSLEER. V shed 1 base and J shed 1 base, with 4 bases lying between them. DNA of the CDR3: TGCGCCAGCAGCCAAGGACATAACTATGGCTACACCTTC. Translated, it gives CASSQGHNYGYTF.

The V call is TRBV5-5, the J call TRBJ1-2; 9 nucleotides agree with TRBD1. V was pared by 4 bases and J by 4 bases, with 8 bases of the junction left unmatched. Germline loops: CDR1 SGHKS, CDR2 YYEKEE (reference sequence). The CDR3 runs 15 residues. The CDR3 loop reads CASSIPGTGPYGYTF. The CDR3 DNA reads TGTGCCAGCAGCATACCCGGGACAGGGCCCTATGGCTACACCTTC.

The CDR3 protein is CSASTTNQPQHF. The CDR3, as DNA: TGCAGTGCTAGTACTACAAATCAGCCCCAGCATTTT. The chain has TRBV20-1 and TRBJ1-5, with no clear D. Trimming shortened V by 3 bases and J by 4 bases, and 7 bases separated the two germline ends. Germline lookup yields CDR1 DFQATT and CDR2 SNEGSKA (reference sequence). CDR3 length equals 12 residues.

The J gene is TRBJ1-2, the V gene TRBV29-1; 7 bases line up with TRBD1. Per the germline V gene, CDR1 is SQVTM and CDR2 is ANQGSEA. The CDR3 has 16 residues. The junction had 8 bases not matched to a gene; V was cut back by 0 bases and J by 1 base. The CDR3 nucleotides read TGCAGCGTTGAAGATCGAGGTGGACAGGATAACTATGGCTACACCTTC. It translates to CSVEDRGGQDNYGYTF.

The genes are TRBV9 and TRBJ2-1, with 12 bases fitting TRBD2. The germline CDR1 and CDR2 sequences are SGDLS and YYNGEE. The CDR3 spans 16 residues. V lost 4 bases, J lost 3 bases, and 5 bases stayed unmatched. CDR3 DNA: TGTGCCAGCAGCAAGGGACTAGCGGGTCACTACAATGAGCAGTTCTTC. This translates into CASSKGLAGHYNEQFF.

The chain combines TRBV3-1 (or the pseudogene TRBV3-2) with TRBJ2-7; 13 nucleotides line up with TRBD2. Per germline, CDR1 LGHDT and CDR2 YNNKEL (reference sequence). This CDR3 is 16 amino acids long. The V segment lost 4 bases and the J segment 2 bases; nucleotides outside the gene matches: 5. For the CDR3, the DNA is TGTGCCAGCAGCCCACTAGCGGGAGGGCCAACCTACGAGCAGTACTTC. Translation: CASSPLAGGPTYEQYF.

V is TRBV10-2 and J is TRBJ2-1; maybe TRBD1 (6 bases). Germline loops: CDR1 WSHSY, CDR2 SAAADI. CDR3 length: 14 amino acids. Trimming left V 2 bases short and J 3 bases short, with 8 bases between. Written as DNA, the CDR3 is TGCGCCAGCAGTGAGGGGGGCAACTACAATGAGCAGTTCTTC. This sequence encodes CASSEGGNYNEQFF.

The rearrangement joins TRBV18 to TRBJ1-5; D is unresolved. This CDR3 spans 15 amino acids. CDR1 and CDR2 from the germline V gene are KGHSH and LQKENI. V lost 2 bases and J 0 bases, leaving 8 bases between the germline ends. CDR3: CASSPNHYSNQPQHF. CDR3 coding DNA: TGTGCCAGCTCACCAAACCACTATAGCAATCAGCCCCAGCATTTT.

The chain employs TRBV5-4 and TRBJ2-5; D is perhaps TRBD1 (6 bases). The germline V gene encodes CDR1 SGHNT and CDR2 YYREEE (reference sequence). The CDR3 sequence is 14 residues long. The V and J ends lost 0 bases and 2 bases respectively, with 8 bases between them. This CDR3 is CASSLETGQETQYF. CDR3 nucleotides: TGTGCCAGCAGCTTGGAGACAGGACAAGAGACCCAGTACTTC.

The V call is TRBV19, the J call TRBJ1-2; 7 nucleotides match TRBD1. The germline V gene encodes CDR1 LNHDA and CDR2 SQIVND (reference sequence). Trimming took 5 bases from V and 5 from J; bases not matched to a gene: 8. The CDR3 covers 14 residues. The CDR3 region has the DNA TGTGCCAGTAGTCAGCAGGGGGGCGCGTATGGCTACACCTTC. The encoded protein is CASSQQGGAYGYTF.

In DNA form, the CDR3 reads TGCAGTGCTAGTCGGCGACAACGGGGCACCGGGGAGCTGTTTTTT. It yields the protein CSASRRQRGTGELFF. The rearrangement joins TRBV20-1 to TRBJ2-2, with a tentative D call TRBD2 (5 bases). Germline V gene lookup returns CDR1 DFQATT and CDR2 SNEGSKA (reference sequence). The V gene lost 3 bases and the J gene lost 4 bases, with 15 bases spanning the gap. The CDR3 loop spans 15 amino acids.

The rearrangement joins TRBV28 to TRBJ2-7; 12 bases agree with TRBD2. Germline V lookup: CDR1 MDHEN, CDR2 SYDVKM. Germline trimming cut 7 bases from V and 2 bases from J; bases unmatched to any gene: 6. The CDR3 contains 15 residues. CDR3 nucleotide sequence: TGTGCCAGCACCGCGACTAGCGGGGGAACCTACGAGCAGTACTTC. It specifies CASTATSGGTYEQYF.

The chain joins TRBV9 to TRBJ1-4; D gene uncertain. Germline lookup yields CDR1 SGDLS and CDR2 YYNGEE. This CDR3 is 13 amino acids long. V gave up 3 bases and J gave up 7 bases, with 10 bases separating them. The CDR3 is CASSADPGEKLFF. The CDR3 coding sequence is TGTGCCAGCAGCGCAGACCCGGGTGAAAAACTGTTTTTT.

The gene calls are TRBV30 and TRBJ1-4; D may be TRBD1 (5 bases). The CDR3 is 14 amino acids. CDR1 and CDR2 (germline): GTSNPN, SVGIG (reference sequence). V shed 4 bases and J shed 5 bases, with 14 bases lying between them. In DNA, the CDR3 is TGTGCCTGGAACAAATGGGGGGAGAATGAAAAACTGTTTTTT. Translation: CAWNKWGENEKLFF. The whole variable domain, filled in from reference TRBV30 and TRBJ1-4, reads SQTIHQWPATLVQPVGSPLSLECTVEGTSNPNLYWYRQAAGRGLQLLFYSVGIGQISSEVPQNLSASRPQDRQFILSSKKLLLSDSGFYLCAWNKWGENEKLFFGSGTQLSVL.

The CDR3 is CASSLDRADTQYF. Here the CDR3 DNA reads TGTGCCAGCAGCTTAGACCGCGCAGATACGCAGTATTTT. V gene TRBV11-3 combines with J gene TRBJ2-3; no firm D call. Germline V CDR1 and CDR2: SGHNT, YENEEA. Trimming pared 0 bases from V and 4 bases from J, leaving 5 bases between. The CDR3 covers 13 residues.

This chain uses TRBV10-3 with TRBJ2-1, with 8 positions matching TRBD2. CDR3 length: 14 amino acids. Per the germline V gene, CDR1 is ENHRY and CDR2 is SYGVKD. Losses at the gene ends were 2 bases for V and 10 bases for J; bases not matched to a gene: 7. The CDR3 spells CAISEPSGSGEQFF. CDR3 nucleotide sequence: TGTGCCATCAGTGAGCCGAGCGGGAGCGGAGAGCAGTTCTTC.

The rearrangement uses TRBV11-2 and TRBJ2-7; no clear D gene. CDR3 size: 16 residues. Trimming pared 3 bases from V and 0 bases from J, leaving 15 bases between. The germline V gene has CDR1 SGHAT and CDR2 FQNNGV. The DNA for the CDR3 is TGTGCCAGCAGCTTTCTTACTATTCTGAGCTCCTACGAGCAGTACTTC. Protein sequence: CASSFLTILSSYEQYF. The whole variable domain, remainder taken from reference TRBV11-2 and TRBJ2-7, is EAGVAQSPRYKIIEKRQSVAFWCNPISGHATLYWYQQILGQGPKLLIQFQNNGVVDDSQLPKDRFSAERLKGVDSTLKIQPAKLEDSAVYLCASSFLTILSSYEQYFGPGTRLTVT.